These T cell receptor beta chains were read from a single sample in a study of blood T cells in healthy people across ages. TCRdb itself ran the 5' RACE reads through MiXCR, one entry per CDR3 protein. The data show more than 900,000 distinct CDR3 sequences, roughly 24% seen once. A further study also used this sample, focusing on T cells of mothers and their children.

Sequencing was carried out using blood. Receptors were obtained from a girl aged 2-15 years in good health. The CDR3 runs from the conserved cysteine through the conserved F or W. A D gene is named only where the DNA matches it firmly. A row's size may be missing; if present it is once, few, many or a size class.

. | . | TRBJ1-5 | TRBV4-3 | CASSQGREETLNQPQHF | TGCGCCAGCAGCCAGGGTAGGGAGGAAACCCTCAATCAGCCCCAGCATTTT
. | few | TRBJ2-5 | TRBV5-6 | CASSLQPAPYGQYF | TGTGCCAGCAGCTTACAACCAGCCCCCTACGGGCAGTACTTC
. | few | TRBJ2-5 | TRBV29-1 | CSAMEYRETQYF | TGCAGCGCCATGGAATATAGGGAGACCCAGTACTTC
TRBD1 | few | TRBJ2-3 | TRBV3-1 | CASSQDLDRAADTQYF | TGTGCCAGCAGCCAAGATCTCGACAGGGCGGCAGATACGCAGTATTTT
. | . | TRBJ1-4 | TRBV5-1 | CASSAQGREKLFF | TGCGCCAGCAGCGCCCAGGGTCGTGAAAAACTGTTTTTT
. | . | TRBJ2-4 | TRBV12-5 | CASGLVPGTLQYF | TGTGCTAGTGGTTTGGTCCCCGGGACCCTTCAGTACTTC
TRBD2 | few | TRBJ2-5 | TRBV9 | CASSAGAGGETQYF | TGTGCCAGCAGCGCGGGAGCGGGGGGAGAGACCCAGTACTTC
. | . | TRBJ1-2 | TRBV12-3/TRBV12-4 | CASSLESTSDPFGYTF | TGTGCCAGCAGCCTAGAGTCTACATCGGACCCTTTCGGCTACACCTTC
TRBD2 | few | TRBJ2-5 | TRBV5-6 | CASSLVVAGVKETQYF | TGTGCCAGCAGCTTGGTGGTAGCGGGAGTCAAAGAGACCCAGTACTTC
. | few | TRBJ1-4 | TRBV5-1 | CASSLAGPAPGEKLFF | TGCGCCAGCAGCTTGGCAGGTCCGGCACCGGGGGAAAAACTGTTTTTT
TRBD1 | . | TRBJ2-1 | TRBV3-1 | CASSQVNRGNEQFF | TGTGCCAGCAGCCAAGTGAACAGGGGCAATGAGCAGTTCTTC
. | . | TRBJ2-1 | TRBV29-1 | CSVLEGHNEQFF | TGCAGCGTTCTAGAGGGCCACAATGAGCAGTTCTTC
. | . | TRBJ2-4 | TRBV18 | CASSRLDSNLAKNIQYF | TGTGCCAGCTCACGCCTGGACAGTAACTTAGCCAAAAACATTCAGTACTTC
. | . | TRBJ2-7 | TRBV29-1 | CSVTEGSEQYF | TGCAGCGTGACAGAGGGGTCCGAGCAGTACTTC
. | few | TRBJ2-6 | TRBV6-1 | CASSPGAPGANVLTF | TGTGCCAGCAGCCCAGGGGCGCCTGGGGCCAACGTCCTGACTTTC
. | . | TRBJ2-5 | TRBV12-3/TRBV12-4 | CASSLKAYLQETQYF | TGTGCCAGCAGTTTAAAGGCTTATCTCCAAGAGACCCAGTACTTT
. | few | TRBJ2-5 | TRBV12-3/TRBV12-4 | CASSPRGASVETQYF | TGTGCCAGCAGTCCCAGGGGGGCGAGTGTGGAGACCCAGTACTTC
. | . | TRBJ2-2 | TRBV12-3/TRBV12-4 | CASRLAMNTGELFF | TGTGCCAGCAGACTAGCTATGAACACCGGGGAGCTGTTTTTT
TRBD1 | . | TRBJ1-2 | TRBV28 | CASSLPQGAAYGYTF | TGTGCCAGCAGTTTGCCGCAGGGGGCTGCATATGGCTACACCTTC
. | few | TRBJ1-2 | TRBV29-1 | CSVERGQHYGYTF | TGCAGCGTTGAACGAGGACAGCACTATGGCTACACCTTC
. | many | TRBJ1-1 | TRBV29-1 | CSVTGRMNTEVFF | TGCAGCGTTACAGGGCGCATGAACACTGAAGTTTTCTTT
. | few | TRBJ1-5 | TRBV6-1 | CASRLVGLSNQPQHF | TGTGCCAGCAGGCTCGTGGGGCTCAGCAATCAGCCCCAGCATTTT
. | . | TRBJ2-4 | TRBV20-1 | CRNRETKNIQYF | TGCAGAAACAGGGAAACCAAAAACATTCAGTACTTC
TRBD1 | . | TRBJ2-7 | TRBV6-1 | CASIQGVHEQYF | TGTGCCAGCATACAGGGGGTCCACGAGCAGTACTTC
. | few | TRBJ1-2 | TRBV6-2/TRBV6-3 | CASSHSPTGWGTYTF | TGTGCCAGCAGCCATTCCCCCACAGGGTGGGGAACCTACACCTTC
. | . | TRBJ2-2 | TRBV29-1 | CSVEGITGELFF | TGCAGCGTTGAAGGCATCACCGGGGAGCTGTTTTTT